This TCR beta chain appears in the sequencing data of a study of control samples from healthy donors and cancer patients. Produced via immunoSEQ multiplex PCR; TCRdb's table is partial and in-frame only. The table lists about 89,000 clones, 86% of them singletons. This CDR3 spans 12 amino acids. The germline CDR1 and CDR2 sequences are SGHAT and FQNNGV. The V gene lost 1 base and the J gene lost 3 bases, with 4 bases spanning the gap. This clone occurred a few times. The chain employs TRBV11-2 and TRBJ2-7; D unresolved. Input material: blood. The sequence came from a man aged 25-40 years in good health. Here the CDR3 reads CASSLGSYEQYF. CDR3 coding DNA: TGTGCCAGCAGCTTAGGCAGCTACGAGCAGTACTTC.